The 7 T cell receptor beta chains listed next were all sequenced from one sample in a study of T cell repertoires in cytomegalovirus infection. Via MiXCR, TCRdb re-called the reads, giving one row per CDR3 protein. The sample comprises about 740,000 distinct CDR3 sequences, less than 40% of which are singletons, and 2.5% to 3.5% rests with the top ten. The source material was PBMCs. All receptors come from a human donor in good health (CMV status not recorded). Some clones in this sample may be carry-over from other donors' samples.

This clonotype has more than one count but fewer than ten. The V gene is TRBV20-1, the J gene TRBJ2-2, with D perhaps matching TRBD1 or TRBD2 (6 bases each). V was clipped by 3 bases and J by 6 bases, with 11 bases between them. The CDR3 is 13 amino acids. The germline V gene encodes CDR1 DFQATT and CDR2 SNEGSKA (reference sequence). CDR3 bases: TGCAGTGCTAGTGGGGGGACATCCGGGGAGCTGTTTTTT. This codes for CSASGGTSGELFF.

The chain links TRBV28 to TRBJ1-5; D remains unclear. Germline V gives CDR1 MDHEN, CDR2 SYDVKM. The CDR3 consists of 12 residues. V dropped 7 bases and J dropped 7 bases, with 11 bases sitting between them. In nucleotides, the CDR3 is TGTGCCAGCACTGGGAATCTCCAGCCCCAGCATTTT. Amino acids: CASTGNLQPQHF.

The chain links TRBV10-2 to TRBJ1-5, with 9 nucleotides matching TRBD1. The V gene's germline CDR1 is WSHSY and CDR2 SAAADI. The CDR3 totals 16 residues. V gave up 1 base and J gave up 1 base; unmatched junction bases: 2. CDR3 amino acids: CASSEFGTGSNQPQHF. CDR3 sequence (DNA): TGCGCCAGCAGTGAGTTTGGGACAGGGAGCAATCAGCCCCAGCATTTT.

This chain connects TRBV14 to TRBJ2-6; TRBD1 or TRBD2 may be the D gene (5 bases each). The CDR3 consists of 19 residues. Trimming removed 4 bases from V and 1 base from J, with 20 bases in between. Germline assignment: CDR1 SGHDN and CDR2 FVKESK. CDR3: CASSLLRDAILSGANVLTF. The CDR3 nucleotides read TGTGCCAGCAGCCTACTCCGGGACGCCATTTTATCTGGGGCCAACGTCCTGACTTTC.

To note about this clonotype: This could be a read error, since a much larger clone is one nucleotide away. The chain uses TRBV7-6 and TRBJ2-3, with 7 bases that match TRBD2. The germline V gene encodes CDR1 SGHVS and CDR2 FNYEAQ. This CDR3 has 17 amino acids. J was trimmed by 0 bases and V by 2 bases; bases with no gene match: 8. The CDR3 nucleotides read TGTGCCAGCAGCTTAATTACGTCTAGCGGCAGCACAGATACGCAGTATTTT. It specifies CASSLITSSGSTDTQYF.

This clonotype was counted only a few times. The J gene is TRBJ1-1, the V gene TRBV6-5; the match to TRBD1 covers 8 bases. The CDR3 has 15 amino acids. Unmatched junction bases numbered 7, after V lost 0 bases and J lost 7 bases. Germline CDR1 MNHEY, CDR2 SVGAGI. Here the CDR3 DNA reads TGTGCCAGCAGTTACTCTGACAGGGGAGATTTTGAAGCTTTCTTT. It codes for CASSYSDRGDFEAFF.

CDR3 protein: CASSFTAFSQGNEQFF. As DNA, the CDR3 is TGTGCCAGCAGCTTCACAGCATTTTCGCAGGGGAATGAGCAGTTCTTC. V is TRBV7-8 and J is TRBJ2-1; D perhaps matches TRBD1 (6 bases). The CDR3 is 16 amino acids. The V end lost 3 bases, the J end lost 7 bases, and 19 bases lay between the germline ends. CDR1 is SGHVS and CDR2 is FQNEAQ in the germline V gene. Together with reference TRBV7-8 and TRBJ2-1, the CDR3 gives the full variable domain: GAGVSQSPRYKVAKRGQDVALRCDPISGHVSLFWYQQALGQGPEFLTYFQNEAQLDKSGLPSDRFFAERPEGSVSTLKIQRTQQEDSAVYLCASSFTAFSQGNEQFFGPGTRLTVL.